The clone carrying this TCR beta chain has just a few counts. The antigen remains undetermined. Trimming shortened V by 1 base and J by 5 bases, and 8 bases separated the two germline ends. This CDR3 comprises 13 residues. Looked up from germline, CDR1 is SEHNR and CDR2 is FQNEAQ (reference sequence). TCRB transcripts that were expressed got sequenced, as all of the isolated RNA had been reverse transcribed. TCRdb keeps only in-frame clones here, not all; method: immunoSEQ multiplex PCR. The sample comprises 970,000 or so clones, around a sixth of which are singletons, and roughly 0.025% rests with the top ten. This record comes from a study of beta chain features in type 1 diabetes. At the level of the study: Age, gender and cell yields were alike across patients and healthy donors. Study-wide findings and caveats: The VDJ junctions of type 1 diabetes patients carried fewer insertions and more deletions. Reads derived from cDNA could over-represent cells showing high TCR expression. PCR might favor shorter templates, equally in patients and controls.

Sequenced: naive CD4+ T cells from blood. The V gene is TRBV7-9, the J gene TRBJ2-5, with D tentatively TRBD1 (5 bases). This TCR derives from a woman aged 18-29 years in good health. The CDR3 sequence: CASSLVQVETQYF. CDR3 nucleotide sequence: TGTGCCAGCAGCTTAGTACAGGTTGAGACCCAGTACTTC.